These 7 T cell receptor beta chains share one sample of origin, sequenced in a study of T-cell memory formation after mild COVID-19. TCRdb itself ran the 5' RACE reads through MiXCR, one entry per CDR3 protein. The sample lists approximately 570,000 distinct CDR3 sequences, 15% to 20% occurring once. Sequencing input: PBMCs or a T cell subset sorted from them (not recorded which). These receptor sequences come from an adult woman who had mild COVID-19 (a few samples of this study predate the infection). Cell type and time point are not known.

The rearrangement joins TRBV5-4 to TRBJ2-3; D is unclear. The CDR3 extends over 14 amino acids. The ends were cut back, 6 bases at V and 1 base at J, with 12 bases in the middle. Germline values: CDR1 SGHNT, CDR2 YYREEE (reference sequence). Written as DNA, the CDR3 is TGTGCCAGCACTAAGGGCGGCGGCACAGATACGCAGTATTTT. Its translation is CASTKGGGTDTQYF.

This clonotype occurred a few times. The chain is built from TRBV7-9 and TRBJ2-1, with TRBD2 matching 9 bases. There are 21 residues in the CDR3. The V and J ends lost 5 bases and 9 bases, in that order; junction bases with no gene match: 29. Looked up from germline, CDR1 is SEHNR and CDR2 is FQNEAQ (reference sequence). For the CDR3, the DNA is TGTGCCAGCAGCACCCAGGGAGAGACTAGCGGTAGATCCAAGCTCGCTTTTGAGCAGTTCTTC. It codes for CASSTQGETSGRSKLAFEQFF.

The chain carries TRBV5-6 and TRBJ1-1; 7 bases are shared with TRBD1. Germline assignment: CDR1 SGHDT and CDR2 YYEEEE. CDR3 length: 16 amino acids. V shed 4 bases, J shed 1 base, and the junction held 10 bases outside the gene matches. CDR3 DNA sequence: TGTGCCAGCAGCCAGCTACAGGGGAGGAGGAACACTGAAGCTTTCTTT. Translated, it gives CASSQLQGRRNTEAFF.

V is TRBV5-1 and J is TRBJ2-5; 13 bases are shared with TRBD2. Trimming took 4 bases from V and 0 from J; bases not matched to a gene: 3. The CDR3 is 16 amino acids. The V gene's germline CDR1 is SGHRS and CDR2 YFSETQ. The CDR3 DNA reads TGCGCCAGCAGCCCGGGGACTAGCGGGGACCAAGAGACCCAGTACTTC. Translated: CASSPGTSGDQETQYF.

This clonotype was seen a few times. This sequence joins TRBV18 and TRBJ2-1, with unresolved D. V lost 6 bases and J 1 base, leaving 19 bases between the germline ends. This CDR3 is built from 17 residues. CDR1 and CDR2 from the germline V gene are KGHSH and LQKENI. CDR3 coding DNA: TGTGCCAGCTCTATTCCCGAAGGGATTCGTTCCTACAATGAGCAGTTCTTC. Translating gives CASSIPEGIRSYNEQFF.

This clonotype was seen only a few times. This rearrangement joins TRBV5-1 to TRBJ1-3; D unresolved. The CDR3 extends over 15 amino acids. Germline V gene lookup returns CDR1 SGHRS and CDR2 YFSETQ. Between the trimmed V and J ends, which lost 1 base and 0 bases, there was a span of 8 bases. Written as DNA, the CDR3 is TGCGCCAGCAGCTTGCGGGAGAGCTCTGGAAACACCATATATTTT. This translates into CASSLRESSGNTIYF.

CDR3 nucleotide sequence: TGTGCCAGCAGTCCGACAGGGTACCAAGAGACCCAGTACTTC. The encoded protein is CASSPTGYQETQYF. The chain joins TRBV6-5 to TRBJ2-5, with 7 bases identical to TRBD1. After removal of 5 bases from V and 0 bases from J, the junction contained 3 bases not matched to a gene. CDR1 is MNHEY, CDR2 SVGAGI, per germline. CDR3 length: 14 amino acids.